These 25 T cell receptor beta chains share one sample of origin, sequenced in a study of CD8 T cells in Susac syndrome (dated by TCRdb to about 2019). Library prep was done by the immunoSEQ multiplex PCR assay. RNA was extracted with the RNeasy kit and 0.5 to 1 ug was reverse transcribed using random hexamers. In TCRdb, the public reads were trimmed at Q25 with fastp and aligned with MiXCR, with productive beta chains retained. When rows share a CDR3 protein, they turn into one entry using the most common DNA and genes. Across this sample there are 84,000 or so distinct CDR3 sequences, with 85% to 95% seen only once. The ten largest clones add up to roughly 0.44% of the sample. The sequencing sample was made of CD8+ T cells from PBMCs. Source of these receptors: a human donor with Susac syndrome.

CDR3 sequence: CASSQDSSGTQYNEQFF. In nucleotides, the CDR3 is TGTGCCAGCAGCCAAGATTCTAGCGGGACTCAATACAATGAGCAGTTCTTC. The chain links TRBV3-1 to TRBJ2-1; 9 bases are shared with TRBD2. This CDR3 is 17 amino acids long. The V and J ends lost 0 bases and 4 bases, in that order; junction bases with no gene match: 7. The germline gives CDR1 LGHDT, CDR2 YNNKEL (reference sequence).

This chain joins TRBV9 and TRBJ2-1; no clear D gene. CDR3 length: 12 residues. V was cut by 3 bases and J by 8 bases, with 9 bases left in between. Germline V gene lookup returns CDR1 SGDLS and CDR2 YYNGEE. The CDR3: CASSEPSDEQFF. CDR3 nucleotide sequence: TGTGCCAGCAGCGAGCCCTCGGATGAGCAGTTCTTC.

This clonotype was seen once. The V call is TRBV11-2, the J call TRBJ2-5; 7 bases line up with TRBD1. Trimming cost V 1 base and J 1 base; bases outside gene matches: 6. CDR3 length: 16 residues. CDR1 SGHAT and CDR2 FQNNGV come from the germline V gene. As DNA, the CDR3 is TGTGCCAGCAGCTTAGCGAGGGGGCAGGGCCAAGAGACCCAGTACTTC. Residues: CASSLARGQGQETQYF. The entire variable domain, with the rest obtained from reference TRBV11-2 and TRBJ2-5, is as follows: EAGVAQSPRYKIIEKRQSVAFWCNPISGHATLYWYQQILGQGPKLLIQFQNNGVVDDSQLPKDRFSAERLKGVDSTLKIQPAKLEDSAVYLCASSLARGQGQETQYFGPGTRLLVL.

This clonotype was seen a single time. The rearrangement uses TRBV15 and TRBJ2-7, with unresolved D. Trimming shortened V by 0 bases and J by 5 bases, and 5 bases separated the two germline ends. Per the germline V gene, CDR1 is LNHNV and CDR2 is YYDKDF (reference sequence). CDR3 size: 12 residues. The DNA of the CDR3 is TGTGCCACCAGCAGAGAGCCCGACGAGCAGTACTTC. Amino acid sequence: CATSREPDEQYF.

In nucleotides, the CDR3 is TGTGCCTGGAGTGTAAATAGCAATCAGCCCCAGCATTTT. This sequence encodes CAWSVNSNQPQHF. The chain couples TRBV30 to TRBJ1-5, with D unclear. The V gene lost 0 bases and the J gene lost 0 bases, with 3 bases spanning the gap. The CDR3 spans 13 residues. CDR1 is GTSNPN, CDR2 SVGIG, per germline (reference sequence).

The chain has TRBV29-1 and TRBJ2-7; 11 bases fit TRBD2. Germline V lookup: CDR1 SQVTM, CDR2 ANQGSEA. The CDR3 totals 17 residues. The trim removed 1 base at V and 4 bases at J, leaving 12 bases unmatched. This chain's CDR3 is CSVEGWIAGGPRYEQYF. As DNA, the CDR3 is TGCAGCGTTGAAGGTTGGATAGCGGGAGGGCCGAGGTACGAGCAGTACTTC.

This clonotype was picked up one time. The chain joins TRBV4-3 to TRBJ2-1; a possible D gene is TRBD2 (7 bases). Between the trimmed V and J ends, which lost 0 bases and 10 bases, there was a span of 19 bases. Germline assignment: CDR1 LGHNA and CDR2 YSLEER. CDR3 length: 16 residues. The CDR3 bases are TGCGCCAGCAGCCAAGAAGCGGGACAAATGTCGTGGGAGCAGTTCTTC. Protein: CASSQEAGQMSWEQFF.

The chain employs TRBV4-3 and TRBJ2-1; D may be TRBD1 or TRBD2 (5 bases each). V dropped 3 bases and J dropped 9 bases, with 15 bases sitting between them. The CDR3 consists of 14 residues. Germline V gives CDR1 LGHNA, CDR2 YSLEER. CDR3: CASSQGPTGTEQFF. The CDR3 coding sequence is TGCGCCAGCAGCCAGGGGCCGACCGGGACTGAGCAGTTCTTC.

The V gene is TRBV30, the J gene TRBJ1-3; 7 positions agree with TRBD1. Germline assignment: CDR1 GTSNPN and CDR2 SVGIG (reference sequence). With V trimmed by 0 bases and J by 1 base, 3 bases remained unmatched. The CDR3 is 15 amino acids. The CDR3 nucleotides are TGTGCCTGGAGTGTACACAGGGGATCTGGAAACACCATATATTTT. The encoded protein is CAWSVHRGSGNTIYF.

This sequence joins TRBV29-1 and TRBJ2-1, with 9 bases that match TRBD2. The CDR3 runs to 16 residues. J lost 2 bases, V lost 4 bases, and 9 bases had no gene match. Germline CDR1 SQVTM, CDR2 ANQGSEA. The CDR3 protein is CSVVGASSGTYNEQFF. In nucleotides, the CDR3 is TGCAGCGTTGTAGGGGCGTCTAGCGGGACCTACAATGAGCAGTTCTTC.

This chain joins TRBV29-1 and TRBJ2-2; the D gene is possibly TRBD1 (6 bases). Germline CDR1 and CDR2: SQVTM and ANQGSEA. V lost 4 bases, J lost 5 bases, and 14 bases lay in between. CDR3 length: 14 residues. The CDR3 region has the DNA TGCAGCGTTGTTGGGGCAGGGGAGACCGGGGAGCTGTTTTTT. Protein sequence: CSVVGAGETGELFF.

DNA for the CDR3: TGTGCCAGCATCCTGGGAGGTGACAGAGCTTTCTTT. Protein product: CASILGGDRAFF. The chain links TRBV12-3 or TRBV12-4 to TRBJ1-1, with D maybe TRBD1 (5 bases). The V and J ends lost 7 bases and 10 bases respectively, with 16 bases between them. CDR3 length: 12 amino acids.

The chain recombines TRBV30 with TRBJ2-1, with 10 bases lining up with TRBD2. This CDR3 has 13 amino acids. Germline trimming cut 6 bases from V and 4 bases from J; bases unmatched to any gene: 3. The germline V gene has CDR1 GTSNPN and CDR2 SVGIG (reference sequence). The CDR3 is CACSSGSYNEQFF. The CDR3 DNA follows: TGTGCCTGCTCTAGCGGGAGTTACAATGAGCAGTTCTTC. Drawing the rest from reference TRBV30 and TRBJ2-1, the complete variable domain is SQTIHQWPATLVQPVGSPLSLECTVEGTSNPNLYWYRQAAGRGLQLLFYSVGIGQISSEVPQNLSASRPQDRQFILSSKKLLLSDSGFYLCACSSGSYNEQFFGPGTRLTVL.

CDR3 loop: CASRALDGPSYEQYF. The CDR3 DNA reads as TGTGCCAGTAGAGCCCTGGACGGACCATCCTACGAGCAGTACTTC. The rearrangement uses TRBV19 and TRBJ2-7; D gene unclear. Germline V gene lookup returns CDR1 LNHDA and CDR2 SQIVND (reference sequence). CDR3 length: 15 residues. V was cut by 6 bases and J by 1 base, with 16 bases left in between.

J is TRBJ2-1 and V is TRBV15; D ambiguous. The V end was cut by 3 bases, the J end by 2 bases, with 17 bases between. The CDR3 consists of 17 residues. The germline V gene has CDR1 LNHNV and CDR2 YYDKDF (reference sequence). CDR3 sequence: CATSSGMSTRAYNEQFF. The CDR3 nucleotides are TGTGCCACCAGCAGTGGGATGTCCACCAGAGCCTACAATGAGCAGTTCTTC.

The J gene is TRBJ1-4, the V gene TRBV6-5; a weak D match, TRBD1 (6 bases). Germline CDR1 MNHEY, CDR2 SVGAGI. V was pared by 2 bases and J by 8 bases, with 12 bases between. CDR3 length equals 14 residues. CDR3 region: CASSYVTGDEKLFF. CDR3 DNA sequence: TGTGCCAGCAGTTACGTGACAGGTGACGAAAAACTGTTTTTT.

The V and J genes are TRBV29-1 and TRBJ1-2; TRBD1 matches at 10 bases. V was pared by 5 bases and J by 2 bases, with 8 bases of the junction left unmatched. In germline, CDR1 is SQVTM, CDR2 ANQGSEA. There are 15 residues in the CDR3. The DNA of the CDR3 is TGCAGCGTTCCTGTCCCGGGACAGGGGAACTATGGCTACACCTTC. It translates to CSVPVPGQGNYGYTF.

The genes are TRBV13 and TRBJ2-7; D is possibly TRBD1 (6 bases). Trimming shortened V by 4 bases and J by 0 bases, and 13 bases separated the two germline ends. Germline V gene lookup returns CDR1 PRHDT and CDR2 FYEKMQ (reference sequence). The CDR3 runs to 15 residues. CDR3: CASSSGVESSYEQYF. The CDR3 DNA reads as TGTGCCAGCAGCTCAGGGGTGGAGAGCTCCTACGAGCAGTACTTC.

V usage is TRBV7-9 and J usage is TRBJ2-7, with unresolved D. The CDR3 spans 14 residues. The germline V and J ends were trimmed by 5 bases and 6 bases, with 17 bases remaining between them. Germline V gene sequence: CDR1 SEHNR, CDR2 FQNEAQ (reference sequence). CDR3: CASSPVGRVGEQYF. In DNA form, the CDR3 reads TGTGCCAGCAGCCCAGTAGGTAGGGTGGGCGAGCAGTACTTC.

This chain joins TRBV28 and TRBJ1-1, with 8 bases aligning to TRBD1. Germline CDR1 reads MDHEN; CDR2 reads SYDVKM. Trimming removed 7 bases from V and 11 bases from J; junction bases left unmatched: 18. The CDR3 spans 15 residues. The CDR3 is CASIPQTGAIVTAFF. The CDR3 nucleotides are TGTGCCAGCATTCCGCAGACAGGGGCGATTGTGACGGCTTTCTTT. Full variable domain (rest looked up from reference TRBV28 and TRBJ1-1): DVKVTQSSRYLVKRTGEKVFLECVQDMDHENMFWYRQDPGLGLRLIYFSYDVKMKEKGDIPEGYSVSREKKERFSLILESASTNQTSMYLCASIPQTGAIVTAFFGQGTRLTVV.

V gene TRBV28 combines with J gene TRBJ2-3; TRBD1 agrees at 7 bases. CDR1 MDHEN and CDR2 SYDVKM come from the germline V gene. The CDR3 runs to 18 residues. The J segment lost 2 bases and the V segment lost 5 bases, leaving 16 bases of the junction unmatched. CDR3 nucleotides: TGTGCCAGCAGTGATGCCCTAGGGACAGCAAGCTTCACAGATACGCAGTATTTT. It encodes CASSDALGTASFTDTQYF.

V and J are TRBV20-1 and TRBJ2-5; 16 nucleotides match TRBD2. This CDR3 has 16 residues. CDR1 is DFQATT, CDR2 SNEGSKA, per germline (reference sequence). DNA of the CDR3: TGCAGCGGACAGGGACTAGCGGGAGGGCCTATGGAGACCCAGTACTTC. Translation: CSGQGLAGGPMETQYF.

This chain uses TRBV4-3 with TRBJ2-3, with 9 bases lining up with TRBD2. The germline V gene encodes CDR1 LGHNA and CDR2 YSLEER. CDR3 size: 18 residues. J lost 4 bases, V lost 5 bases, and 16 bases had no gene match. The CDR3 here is CASSKVRVSGSRADTQYF. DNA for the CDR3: TGCGCCAGCAGCAAAGTCCGCGTTAGCGGGAGTAGGGCAGATACGCAGTATTTT.

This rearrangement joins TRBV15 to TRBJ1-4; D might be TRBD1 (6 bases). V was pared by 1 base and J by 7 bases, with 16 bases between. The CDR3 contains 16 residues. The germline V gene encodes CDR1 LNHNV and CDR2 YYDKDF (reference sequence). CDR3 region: CATSRVPPGHLEKLFF. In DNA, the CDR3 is TGTGCCACCAGCAGAGTGCCCCCGGGACACCTTGAAAAACTGTTTTTT.

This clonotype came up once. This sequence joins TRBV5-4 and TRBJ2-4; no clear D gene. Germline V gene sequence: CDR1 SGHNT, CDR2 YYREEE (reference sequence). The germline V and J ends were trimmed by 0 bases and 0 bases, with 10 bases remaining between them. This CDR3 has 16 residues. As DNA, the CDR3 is TGTGCCAGCAGCTTGGCGGACGACGTAGCCAAAAACATTCAGTACTTC. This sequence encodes CASSLADDVAKNIQYF.